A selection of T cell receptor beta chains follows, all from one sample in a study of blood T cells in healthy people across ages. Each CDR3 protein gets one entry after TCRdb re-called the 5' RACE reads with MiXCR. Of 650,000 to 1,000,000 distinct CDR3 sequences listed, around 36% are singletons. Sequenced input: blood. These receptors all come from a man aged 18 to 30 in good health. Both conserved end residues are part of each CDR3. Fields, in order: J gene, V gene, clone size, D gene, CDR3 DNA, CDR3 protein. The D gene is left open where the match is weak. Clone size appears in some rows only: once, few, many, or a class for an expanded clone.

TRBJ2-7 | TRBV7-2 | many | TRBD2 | TGTGCCAGCAGCACGGGACTAGCCGGGAAGCAGTACTTC | CASSTGLAGKQYF
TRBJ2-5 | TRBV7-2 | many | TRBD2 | TGTGCCAGCAGCCCTCCTAGCGGGGCGTACCAAGAGACCCAGTACTTC | CASSPPSGAYQETQYF
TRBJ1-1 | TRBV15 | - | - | TGTGCCACCAAAGGCGGCAGGCCAGACGCGGGCACTGAAGCTTTCTTT | CATKGGRPDAGTEAFF
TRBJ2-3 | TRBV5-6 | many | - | TGTGCCAGCAGCTTGGACACCACCATCCGTACGCAGTATTTT | CASSLDTTIRTQYF
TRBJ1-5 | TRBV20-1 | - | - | TGCAGTGCTAGCCCAGGTGTGCAGCCCCAGCATTTT | CSASPGVQPQHF
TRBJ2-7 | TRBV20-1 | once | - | TGCAGTGCTGGTCTACGGGACAACTCCTACGAGCAGTACTTC | CSAGLRDNSYEQYF
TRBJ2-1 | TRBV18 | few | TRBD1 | TGTGCCAGCTCACCAAGGCAGGGGGCTTTTTCCTACAATGAGCAGTTTTTC | CASSPRQGAFSYNEQFF
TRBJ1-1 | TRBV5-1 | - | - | TGCGCCAGCAGCTTAGGGCCAAAGGACACTGGAGCTTTCTTT | CASSLGPKDTGAFF
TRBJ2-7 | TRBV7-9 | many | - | TGTGCCAGCACCTCCGACCCCCACGAGCAGTACTTC | CASTSDPHEQYF
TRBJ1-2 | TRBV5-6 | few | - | TGTGCCAGCAGCTTCGGGACATCCATTGGCTACACCTTC | CASSFGTSIGYTF
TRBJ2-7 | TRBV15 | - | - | TGTGCCACCAGCAGAGATCCCCGGCCAGGGGGGTCCTACAATGAGCAGTACTTC | CATSRDPRPGGSYNEQYF
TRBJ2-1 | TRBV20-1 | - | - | TGCAGTGCTAGTAAAGGACAGTTCTACAATGAGCAGTTCTTC | CSASKGQFYNEQFF
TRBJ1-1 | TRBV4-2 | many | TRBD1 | TGTGCCAGCAGCCAAGTGATAGGACAGGGGGGTTTTCAAGCTTTCTTT | CASSQVIGQGGFQAFF
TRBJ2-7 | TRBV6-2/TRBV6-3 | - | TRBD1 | TGTGCCAGCAGCAGAGGGACAGGGGCTCAGGAGCAGTACTTC | CASSRGTGAQEQYF
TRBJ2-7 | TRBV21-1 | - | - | TGTGCCAGCACCAAAGGCGGACAGTACTACGAGCAGTACTTC | CASTKGGQYYEQYF
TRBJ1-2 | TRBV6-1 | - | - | TGTGCCAGCAGTGAAGTTGCAGGGACTAACTATGGCTACACCTTC | CASSEVAGTNYGYTF
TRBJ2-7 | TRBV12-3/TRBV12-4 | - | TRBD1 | TGTGCCAGCAGCGCAACCATGGACAGGGTACCCTACGAGCAGTACTTC | CASSATMDRVPYEQYF
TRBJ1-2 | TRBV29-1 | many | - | TGCAGCGTTGAAGATCCTGACTCGGTCCATGGCTACACCTTC | CSVEDPDSVHGYTF
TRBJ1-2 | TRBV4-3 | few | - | TGCGCCAGCAGCCTTGGACAGACTGCTTCCTATGGCTACACCTTC | CASSLGQTASYGYTF